The 28 T cell receptor beta chains below were found in one sample sequenced in a study of OX40 agonist ivuxolimab in advanced cancers. Here immunoSEQ multiplex PCR was the method, and the copy in TCRdb shows in-frame clones only, minus some. The table records 20,000 to 25,000 clones, approximately 90% of them present only once. The sample consisted of CD4+ or CD8+ T cells sorted from blood, taken in a trial of the OX40 agonist ivuxolimab. The receptor set was obtained from an adult with an advanced solid tumor such as melanoma, head and neck, liver or kidney cancer.

This clone was recorded once. V is TRBV6-5 and J is TRBJ2-7, with unresolved D. The V end lost 0 bases, the J end lost 4 bases, and 7 bases lay between the germline ends. The CDR3 is made up of 13 amino acids. Per the germline V gene, CDR1 is MNHEY and CDR2 is SVGAGI. The CDR3 DNA sequence: TGTGCCAGCAGTTACTCTCAAGTATACGAGCAGTACTTC. Encoded protein: CASSYSQVYEQYF.

J is TRBJ2-3 and V is TRBV27; D is unresolved. V was clipped by 0 bases and J by 4 bases, with 11 bases between them. CDR1 MNHEY and CDR2 SMNVEV come from the germline V gene (reference sequence). This CDR3 has 15 residues. The CDR3 DNA reads TGTGCCAGCAGTTTATCCGGCCCAGCTCCAGATACGCAGTATTTT. It is translated as CASSLSGPAPDTQYF.

The chain carries TRBV29-1 and TRBJ2-7; D may be TRBD1 (7 bases). The germline V and J ends were trimmed by 6 bases and 4 bases, with 19 bases remaining between them. The germline CDR1 and CDR2 sequences are SQVTM and ANQGSEA. The CDR3 covers 14 residues. The CDR3 region has the DNA TGCAGCGTCCCTGGGGCAGGGGGGAAATACGAGCAGTACTTC. This encodes CSVPGAGGKYEQYF.

This clone was recorded only once. V is TRBV7-3 and J is TRBJ2-3, with TRBD2 identical over 15 bases. J gave up 4 bases and V 5 bases, and 4 bases lay outside the gene matches. CDR3 length: 16 residues. Germline lookup yields CDR1 SGHTA and CDR2 FQGTGA. CDR3 region: CASSPWTSGGADTQYF. Written as DNA, the CDR3 is TGTGCCAGCAGCCCGTGGACTAGCGGGGGGGCAGATACGCAGTATTTT.

V is TRBV9 and J is TRBJ1-1, with a tentative D call TRBD1 (5 bases). The V end lost 4 bases, the J end lost 1 base, and 11 bases lay between the germline ends. Germline V lookup: CDR1 SGDLS, CDR2 YYNGEE. This CDR3 region has 14 residues. CDR3 coding DNA: TGTGCCAGCAGCCCCGGTGGGGGGAACACTGAAGCTTTCTTT. This sequence encodes CASSPGGGNTEAFF.

The chain is built from TRBV28 and TRBJ1-4; D is perhaps TRBD1 (5 bases). The CDR3 sequence is 16 residues long. V gave up 8 bases and J gave up 0 bases, with 16 bases separating them. Germline assignment: CDR1 MDHEN and CDR2 SYDVKM. This CDR3 reads CASSTGVPATNEKLFF. CDR3 nucleotides: TGTGCCAGCTCCACGGGGGTCCCGGCAACTAATGAAAAACTGTTTTTT.

V is TRBV28 and J is TRBJ2-2, with TRBD1 identical over 10 bases. V lost 4 bases, J lost 3 bases, and 5 bases stayed unmatched. The CDR3 loop spans 16 amino acids. The germline V gene has CDR1 MDHEN and CDR2 SYDVKM. DNA for the CDR3: TGTGCCAGCAGTTCCGGGACAGGGGTTGACACCGGGGAGCTGTTTTTT. Residues: CASSSGTGVDTGELFF. The full variable domain, with the rest looked up from reference TRBV28 and TRBJ2-2, is DVKVTQSSRYLVKRTGEKVFLECVQDMDHENMFWYRQDPGLGLRLIYFSYDVKMKEKGDIPEGYSVSREKKERFSLILESASTNQTSMYLCASSSGTGVDTGELFFGEGSRLTVL.

The rearrangement uses TRBV6-1 and TRBJ1-2; 7 bases line up with TRBD1. V shed 2 bases and J 3 bases; nucleotides not matched to a gene: 3. Germline V CDR1 and CDR2: MNHNS, SASEGT. The CDR3 is made up of 14 amino acids. The CDR3 DNA reads TGTGCCAGCAGTGAATACGACAGGGACTATGGCTACACCTTC. The encoded protein is CASSEYDRDYGYTF.

The chain employs TRBV7-8 and TRBJ1-5, with 9 bases lining up with TRBD1. V shed 6 bases, J shed 5 bases, and the junction held 8 bases outside the gene matches. CDR3 length equals 15 residues. CDR1 SGHVS and CDR2 FQNEAQ come from the germline V gene. DNA of the CDR3: TGTGCCAGCAGGTACGGGACAGGGAGTGATCAGCCCCAGCATTTT. It yields the protein CASRYGTGSDQPQHF.

On this clone itself: This specimen includes other DNA sequences encoding the same CDR3. The J gene is TRBJ2-1, the V gene TRBV7-6; a weak D match, TRBD2 (6 bases). From germline, CDR1 is SGHVS and CDR2 FNYEAQ. This CDR3 comprises 16 residues. Trimming removed 1 base at V and 2 bases at J, with 12 bases between. CDR3 sequence reads: CASSLGGGGTYNEQFF. The CDR3 coding sequence is TGTGCCAGCAGCTTAGGAGGTGGGGGGACCTACAATGAGCAGTTCTTC.

The chain links TRBV15 to TRBJ2-1, with TRBD2 as a possible D gene (6 bases). The germline CDR1 and CDR2 sequences are LNHNV and YYDKDF (reference sequence). The CDR3 length is 13 residues. The ends were cut back, 0 bases at V and 11 bases at J, with 11 bases in the middle. The CDR3 sequence is CATSRDAGGKQFF. The DNA of the CDR3 is TGTGCCACCAGCAGAGACGCCGGGGGAAAGCAGTTCTTC.

This clone was seen a single time. The chain couples TRBV6-5 to TRBJ2-1; 7 nucleotides line up with TRBD2. The CDR3 spans 14 residues. CDR1 MNHEY and CDR2 SVGAGI come from the germline V gene. V lost 3 bases and J lost 7; bases outside the gene matches: 6. The CDR3 reads CASSYGGVPNEQFF. In DNA, the CDR3 is TGTGCCAGCAGTTATGGGGGGGTACCAAATGAGCAGTTCTTC.

This clone turned up a few times. V usage is TRBV6-6 and J usage is TRBJ1-5, with unresolved D. The germline CDR1 and CDR2 sequences are MNHNY and SVGAGI (reference sequence). The CDR3 length is 13 residues. The germline V and J ends were trimmed by 7 bases and 6 bases, with 13 bases remaining between them. Here the CDR3 reads CASTFQSGQPQHF. Here the CDR3 DNA reads TGTGCCAGCACCTTTCAGTCTGGTCAGCCCCAGCATTTT.

CDR3 sequence (DNA): TGTGCCAGTGCTACAGACGGATACGAGCAGTACTTC. It specifies CASATDGYEQYF. The rearrangement links TRBV2 to TRBJ2-5; D not certain. The J call may be incorrect, as the DNA end agrees better with TRBJ2-7. Germline V lookup: CDR1 SNHLY, CDR2 FYNNEI. The CDR3 runs to 12 residues.

This clone was picked up one time. The chain employs TRBV6-4 and TRBJ2-3; unclear D gene. Germline values: CDR1 MRHNA, CDR2 SNTAGT. V gave up 0 bases and J gave up 5 bases, with 9 bases separating them. This CDR3 is 14 amino acids long. CDR3 in DNA: TGTGCCAGCAGTGACTCGCACGTTGGAGATACGCAGTATTTT. This translates into CASSDSHVGDTQYF.

The chain is built from TRBV11-2 and TRBJ2-5; D is possibly TRBD2 (6 bases). Germline CDR1 and CDR2: SGHAT and FQNNGV. Trimming left V 0 bases short and J 5 bases short, with 16 bases between. The CDR3 is 16 amino acids. CDR3 protein: CASSLDFGGAGETQYF. In nucleotides, the CDR3 is TGTGCCAGCAGCTTAGATTTCGGCGGGGCGGGGGAGACCCAGTACTTC.

This rearrangement joins TRBV5-1 to TRBJ2-5; D is unclear. CDR1 is SGHRS and CDR2 is YFSETQ in the germline V gene. The CDR3 runs 16 residues. V lost 0 bases and J 4 bases, leaving 16 bases between the germline ends. This chain's CDR3 is CASSLVSPPLGETQYF. As DNA, the CDR3 is TGCGCCAGCAGCTTGGTTTCCCCCCCGTTGGGAGAGACCCAGTACTTC.

The CDR3 is CASSKNSKFSGNTIYF. The CDR3 DNA is TGTGCCAGCAGCAAAAACTCCAAGTTCTCTGGAAACACCATATATTTT. The V call is TRBV21-1, the J call TRBJ1-3. TRBV21-1 corresponds to a pseudogene. The CDR3 totals 16 residues.

V usage is TRBV7-9 and J usage is TRBJ1-2; D remains ambiguous. V lost 5 bases and J lost 0, with 13 bases in between. Germline V gene lookup returns CDR1 SEHNR and CDR2 FQNEAQ (reference sequence). The CDR3 runs 15 residues. The CDR3 loop is CASSRTRAANYGYTF. As DNA, the CDR3 is TGTGCCAGCAGCCGCACTCGAGCCGCTAACTATGGCTACACCTTC. The full variable domain, its missing parts supplied by reference TRBV7-9 and TRBJ1-2, is DTGVSQNPRHKITKRGQNVTFRCDPISEHNRLYWYRQTLGQGPEFLTYFQNEAQLEKSRLLSDRFSAERPKGSFSTLEIQRTEQGDSAMYLCASSRTRAANYGYTFGSGTRLTVV.

This clone appeared once. The chain links TRBV6-5 to TRBJ1-2; TRBD1 might be the D (5 bases). The CDR3 runs 13 residues. Between the trimmed V and J ends, which lost 4 bases and 2 bases, there was a span of 8 bases. CDR1 and CDR2 (germline): MNHEY, SVGAGI. The CDR3 region is CASSWGDNYGYTF. The CDR3 coding sequence is TGTGCCAGCAGTTGGGGGGACAACTATGGCTACACCTTC.

The gene calls are TRBV11-1 and TRBJ1-1; D not resolved. This CDR3 is 13 amino acids long. Trimming stripped 1 base from V and 5 bases from J, with 8 bases between. CDR1 and CDR2 (germline): SGHAT, FQDESV (reference sequence). In DNA, the CDR3 is TGTGCCAGCAGCTTAGGACCAAGTACTGAAGCTTTCTTT. The encoded protein is CASSLGPSTEAFF.

This clone ranks as medium-sized. This chain uses TRBV27 with TRBJ2-7; D is unclear. CDR3 size: 12 residues. V was trimmed by 8 bases and J by 0 bases, leaving 8 bases between them. CDR1 is MNHEY, CDR2 SMNVEV, per germline (reference sequence). The CDR3: CASFTSSYEQYF. CDR3 coding DNA: TGTGCCAGCTTTACCAGCTCCTACGAGCAGTACTTC.

The rearrangement uses TRBV5-1 and TRBJ2-1; possibly TRBD2 for D (6 bases). Trimming shortened V by 4 bases and J by 10 bases, and 27 bases separated the two germline ends. CDR1 is SGHRS, CDR2 YFSETQ, per germline. The CDR3 consists of 17 residues. The CDR3 spells CASSPRGSGGRIWEQFF. The CDR3 DNA reads as TGCGCCAGCAGCCCACGCGGCAGTGGGGGGAGGATTTGGGAGCAGTTCTTC. Together with reference TRBV5-1 and TRBJ2-1, the CDR3 gives the full variable domain: KAGVTQTPRYLIKTRGQQVTLSCSPISGHRSVSWYQQTPGQGLQFLFEYFSETQRNKGNFPGRFSGRQFSNSRSEMNVSTLELGDSALYLCASSPRGSGGRIWEQFFGPGTRLTVL.

CDR3 nucleotide sequence: TGTGCCAGCAGTGAAGAAGGGACAGGGGGTTACGAGCAGTACTTC. Translated: CASSEEGTGGYEQYF. The rearrangement links TRBV6-1 to TRBJ2-7; 11 bases fit TRBD1. V gave up 1 base and J gave up 4 bases; unmatched junction bases: 3. The CDR3 runs to 15 residues. CDR1 and CDR2 (germline): MNHNS, SASEGT.

This clone occurred once. This sequence joins TRBV6-1 and TRBJ1-2; 9 nucleotides agree with TRBD1. This CDR3 is 14 amino acids long. The germline CDR1 and CDR2 sequences are MNHNS and SASEGT. With 3 bases clipped from V and 8 bases from J, the junction kept 7 bases outside the gene matches. This CDR3 reads CASSELTGGKGYTF. CDR3 nucleotide sequence: TGTGCCAGCAGTGAGCTGACAGGGGGTAAAGGCTACACCTTC.

The V gene is TRBV7-2, the J gene TRBJ1-1; D call uncertain. V was cut by 0 bases and J by 4 bases, with 9 bases left in between. The CDR3 has 14 amino acids. CDR1 SGHTA and CDR2 FQGNSA come from the germline V gene. The CDR3 sequence is CASSLAGTVTEAFF. In DNA form, the CDR3 reads TGTGCCAGCAGCTTAGCCGGAACAGTCACTGAAGCTTTCTTT.

The rearrangement links TRBV28 to TRBJ1-6, with a tentative D call TRBD1 (5 bases). Germline CDR1 MDHEN, CDR2 SYDVKM. Trimming took off 4 bases at V and 2 bases at J, with 12 bases between the two ends. This CDR3 region has 16 residues. CDR3 amino acids: CASSSVEGPYNSPLHF. CDR3 DNA: TGTGCCAGCAGTTCGGTGGAGGGGCCCTATAATTCACCCCTCCACTTT.

The chain couples TRBV5-6 to TRBJ2-7; 8 bases map to TRBD1. The CDR3 has 13 residues. V trimming: 4 bases; J trimming: 2 bases; junction bases outside the gene matches: 2. Per the germline V gene, CDR1 is SGHDT and CDR2 is YYEEEE. CDR3 loop: CASSPDRAYEQYF. DNA of the CDR3: TGTGCCAGCAGCCCGGACAGGGCCTACGAGCAGTACTTC. Together with reference TRBV5-6 and TRBJ2-7, the CDR3 gives the full variable domain: DAGVTQSPTHLIKTRGQQVTLRCSPKSGHDTVSWYQQALGQGPQFIFQYYEEEERQRGNFPDRFSGHQFPNYSSELNVNALLLGDSALYLCASSPDRAYEQYFGPGTRLTVT.